This T cell receptor (beta chain) was profiled in a study of shared clonotypes between healthy human individuals. The study, taken as a whole, reports: The donor pool, a small one, limited the genetic and exposure-history diversity represented.

The CDR3 is 17 residues long. Deletions cut 0 bases from V and 1 base from J, with 12 bases between. The germline V gene encodes CDR1 LGHNA and CDR2 YSLEER. In the authors' methods: From ImmunoSEQ came sequences covering only the junction and carrying no quality scores, so filtering differed. Profiling relied on immunoSEQ multiplex PCR, and the TCRdb table lists in-frame clones only, not all of them. The V and J calls and clone size come from that table; D and trimming were worked out from the DNA. The table has roughly 1 million clones, around 82% seen once. The count of this clone is one. The antigen remains unidentified.

The material sequenced was memory CD4+ T cells from PBMCs. The subset here: CD45RA-negative fraction. The source of this sequence is a man younger than 30 in good health. Some clones in this sample may be carry-over from other donors' samples. The chain has TRBV4-3 and TRBJ2-2, with TRBD2 as a possible D gene (6 bases). The CDR3 DNA is TGCGCCAGCAGCCAAGATGCTGGGGGGTGGAACACCGGGGAGCTGTTTTTT. The encoded protein is CASSQDAGGWNTGELFF.